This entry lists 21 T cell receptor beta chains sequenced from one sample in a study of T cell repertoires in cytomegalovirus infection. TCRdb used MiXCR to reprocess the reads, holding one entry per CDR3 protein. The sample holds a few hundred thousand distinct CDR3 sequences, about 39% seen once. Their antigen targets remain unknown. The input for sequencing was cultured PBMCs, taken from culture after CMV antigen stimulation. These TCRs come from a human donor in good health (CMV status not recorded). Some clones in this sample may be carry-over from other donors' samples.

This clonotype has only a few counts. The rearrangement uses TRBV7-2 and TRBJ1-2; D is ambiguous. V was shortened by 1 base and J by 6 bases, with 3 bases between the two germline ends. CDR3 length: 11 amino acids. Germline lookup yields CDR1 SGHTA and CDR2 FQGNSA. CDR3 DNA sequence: TGTGCCAGCAGCTTAGTTAATGGCTACACCTTC. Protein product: CASSLVNGYTF.

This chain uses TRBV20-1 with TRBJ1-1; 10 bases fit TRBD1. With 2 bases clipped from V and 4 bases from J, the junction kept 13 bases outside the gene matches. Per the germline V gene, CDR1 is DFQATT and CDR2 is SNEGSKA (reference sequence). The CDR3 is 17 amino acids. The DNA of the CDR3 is TGCAGTGCTAGACCCCGCCTTAGACAGGGGGCATTCACTGAAGCTTTCTTT. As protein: CSARPRLRQGAFTEAFF.

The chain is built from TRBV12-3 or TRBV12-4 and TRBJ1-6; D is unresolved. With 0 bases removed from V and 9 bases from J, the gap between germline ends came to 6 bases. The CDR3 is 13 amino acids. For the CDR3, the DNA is TGTGCCAGCAGTTTAGCACTCGGTTCACCCCTCCACTTT. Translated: CASSLALGSPLHF.

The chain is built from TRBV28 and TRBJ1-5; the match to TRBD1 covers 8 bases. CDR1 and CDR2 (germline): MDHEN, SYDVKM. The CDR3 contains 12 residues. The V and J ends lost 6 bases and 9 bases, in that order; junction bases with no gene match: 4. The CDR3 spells CASRQGARPQHF. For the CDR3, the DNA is TGTGCCAGCAGGCAGGGGGCCAGGCCCCAGCATTTT.

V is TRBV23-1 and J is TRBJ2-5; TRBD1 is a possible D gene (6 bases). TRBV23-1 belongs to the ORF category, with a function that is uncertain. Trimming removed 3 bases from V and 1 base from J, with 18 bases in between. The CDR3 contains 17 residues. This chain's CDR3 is CASSHHQPGQAQETQYF. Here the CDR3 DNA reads TGCGCCAGCAGTCACCATCAACCGGGACAAGCCCAAGAGACCCAGTACTTC.

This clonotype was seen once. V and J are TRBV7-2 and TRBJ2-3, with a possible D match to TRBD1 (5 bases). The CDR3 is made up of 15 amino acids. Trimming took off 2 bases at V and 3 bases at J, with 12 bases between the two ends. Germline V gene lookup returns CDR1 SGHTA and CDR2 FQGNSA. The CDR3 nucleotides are TGTGCCAGCAGCTTACTGCGACAGCTTACAGATACGCAGTATTTT. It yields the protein CASSLLRQLTDTQYF.

DNA for the CDR3: TGTGCCAGCAGCTTAGATGGGGGGCTGCCCAGGGAGACCCAGTACTTC. Translating gives CASSLDGGLPRETQYF. This rearrangement joins TRBV7-8 to TRBJ2-5; the D call may be TRBD1 or TRBD2 (6 bases each). The V gene's germline CDR1 is SGHVS and CDR2 FQNEAQ. Trimming pared 1 base from V and 5 bases from J, leaving 17 bases between. This CDR3 has 16 residues.

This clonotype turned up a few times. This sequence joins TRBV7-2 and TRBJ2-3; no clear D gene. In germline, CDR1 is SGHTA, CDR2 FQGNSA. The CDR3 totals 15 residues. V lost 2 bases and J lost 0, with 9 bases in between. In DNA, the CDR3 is TGTGCCAGCAGCTTAACGAGAACGAGCACAGATACGCAGTATTTT. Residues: CASSLTRTSTDTQYF.

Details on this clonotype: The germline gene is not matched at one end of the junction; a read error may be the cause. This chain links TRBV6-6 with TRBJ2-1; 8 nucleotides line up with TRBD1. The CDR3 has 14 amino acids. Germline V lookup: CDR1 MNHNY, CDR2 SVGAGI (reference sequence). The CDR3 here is CASSYRDRYNEQLF. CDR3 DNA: TGTGCCAGCAGTTACCGGGACAGGTACAATGAGCAGCTCTTC.

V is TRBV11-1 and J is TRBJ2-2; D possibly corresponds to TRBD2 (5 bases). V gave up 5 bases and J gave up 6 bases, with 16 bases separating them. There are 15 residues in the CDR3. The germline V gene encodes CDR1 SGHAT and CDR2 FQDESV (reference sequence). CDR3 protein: CASSVTVSGSGELFF. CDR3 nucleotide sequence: TGTGCCAGCAGCGTAACCGTTTCGGGATCCGGGGAGCTGTTTTTT.

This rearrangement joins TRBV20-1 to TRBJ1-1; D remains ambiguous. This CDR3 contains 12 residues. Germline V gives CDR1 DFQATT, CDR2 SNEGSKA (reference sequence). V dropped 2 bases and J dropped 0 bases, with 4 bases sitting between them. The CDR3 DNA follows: TGCAGTGCTAGAATTTTGAACACTGAAGCTTTCTTT. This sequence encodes CSARILNTEAFF.

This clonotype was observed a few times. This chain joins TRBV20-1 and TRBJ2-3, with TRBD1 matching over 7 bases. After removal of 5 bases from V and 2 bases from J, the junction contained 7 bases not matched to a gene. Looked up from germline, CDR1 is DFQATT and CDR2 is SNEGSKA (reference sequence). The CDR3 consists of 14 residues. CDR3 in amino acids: CSAVDRDLTDTQYF. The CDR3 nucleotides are TGCAGTGCTGTAGACAGGGACCTCACAGATACGCAGTATTTT.

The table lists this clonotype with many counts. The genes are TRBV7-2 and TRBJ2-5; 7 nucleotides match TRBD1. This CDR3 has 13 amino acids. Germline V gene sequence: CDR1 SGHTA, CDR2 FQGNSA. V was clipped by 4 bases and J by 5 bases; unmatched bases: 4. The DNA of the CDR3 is TGTGCCAGCAGCTCAGACAGGGAGGAGACCCAGTACTTC. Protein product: CASSSDREETQYF.

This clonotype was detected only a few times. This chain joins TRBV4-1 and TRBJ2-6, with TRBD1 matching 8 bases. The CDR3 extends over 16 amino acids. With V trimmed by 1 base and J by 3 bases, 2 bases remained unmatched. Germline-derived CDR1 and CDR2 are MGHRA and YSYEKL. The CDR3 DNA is TGCGCCAGCAGCCAAGGCAGGGGGCTTGGGGCCAACGTCCTGACTTTC. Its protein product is CASSQGRGLGANVLTF.

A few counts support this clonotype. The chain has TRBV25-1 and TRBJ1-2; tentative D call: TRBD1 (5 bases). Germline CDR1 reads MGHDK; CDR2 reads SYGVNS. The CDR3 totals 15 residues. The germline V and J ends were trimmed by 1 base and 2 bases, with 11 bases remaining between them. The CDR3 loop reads CASSEWGTQNYGYTF. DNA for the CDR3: TGTGCCAGCAGTGAATGGGGCACCCAAAACTATGGCTACACCTTC.

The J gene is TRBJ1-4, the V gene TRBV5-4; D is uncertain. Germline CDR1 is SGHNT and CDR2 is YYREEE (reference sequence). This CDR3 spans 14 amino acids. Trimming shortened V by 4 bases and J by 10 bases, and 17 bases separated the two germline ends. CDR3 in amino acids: CASSLNGDASKLFF. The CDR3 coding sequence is TGTGCCAGCAGCCTGAACGGGGATGCCTCAAAACTGTTTTTT. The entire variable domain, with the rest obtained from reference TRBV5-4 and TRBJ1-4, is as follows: ETGVTQSPTHLIKTRGQQVTLRCSSQSGHNTVSWYQQALGQGPQFIFQYYREEENGRGNFPPRFSGLQFPNYSSELNVNALELDDSALYLCASSLNGDASKLFFGSGTQLSVL.

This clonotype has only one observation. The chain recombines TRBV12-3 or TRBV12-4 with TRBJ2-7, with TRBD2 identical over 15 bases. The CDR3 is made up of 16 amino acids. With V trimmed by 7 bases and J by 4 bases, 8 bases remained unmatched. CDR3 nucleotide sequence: TGTGCCAGCAACCCGGGACTAGCGGGAGGTCCTTACGAGCAGTACTTC. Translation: CASNPGLAGGPYEQYF.

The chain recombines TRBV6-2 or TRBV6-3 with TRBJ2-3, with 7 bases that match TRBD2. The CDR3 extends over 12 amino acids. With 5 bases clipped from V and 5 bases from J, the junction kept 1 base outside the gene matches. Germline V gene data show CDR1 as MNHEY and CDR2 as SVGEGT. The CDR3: CASSIAGDTQYF. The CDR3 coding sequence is TGTGCCAGCAGTATAGCGGGAGATACGCAGTATTTT.

The CDR3 region has the DNA TGTGCCAGCAGTTTACGGGGGGGTCAGTTCTTC. This codes for CASSLRGGQFF. The V and J genes are TRBV12-3 or TRBV12-4 and TRBJ2-1; 8 positions match TRBD2. Trimming took 2 bases from V and 13 from J; bases not matched to a gene: 1. This CDR3 comprises 11 residues.

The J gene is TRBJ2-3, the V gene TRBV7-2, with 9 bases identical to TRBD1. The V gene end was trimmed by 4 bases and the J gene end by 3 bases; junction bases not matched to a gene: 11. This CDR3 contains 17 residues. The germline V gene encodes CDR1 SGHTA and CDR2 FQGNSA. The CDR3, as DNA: TGTGCCAGCAGCTCCGGGACAGGGCAGAGAATAACAGATACGCAGTATTTT. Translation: CASSSGTGQRITDTQYF.

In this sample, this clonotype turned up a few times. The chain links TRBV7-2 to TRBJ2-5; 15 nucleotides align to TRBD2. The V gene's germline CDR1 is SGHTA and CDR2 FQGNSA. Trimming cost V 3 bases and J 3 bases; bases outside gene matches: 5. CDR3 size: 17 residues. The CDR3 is CASSFPGLAGGEETQYF. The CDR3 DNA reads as TGTGCCAGCAGCTTCCCGGGACTAGCGGGGGGCGAAGAGACCCAGTACTTC. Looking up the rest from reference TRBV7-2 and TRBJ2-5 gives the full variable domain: GAGVSQSPSNKVTEKGKDVELRCDPISGHTALYWYRQSLGQGLEFLIYFQGNSAPDKSGLPSDRFSAERTGGSVSTLTIQRTQQEDSAVYLCASSFPGLAGGEETQYFGPGTRLLVL.